The sample holds a few counts of the clone carrying this T cell receptor (beta chain). Its antigen is undetermined. The sample is drawn from a study of T cells in localized non-small cell lung cancer. Study-wide results and limits: Tumor samples were not multi-region, leaving intratumor heterogeneity unexcluded. With higher T cell density in blood came longer overall survival. Appearances in adjacent lung were noted for a median approximately 50 of the top 100 tumor clones. Adjacent uninvolved lung tissue had the highest T cell clonality, exceeding tumor.

Assay: immunoSEQ multiplex PCR; the TCRdb copy retains only in-frame clones and omits some. This sample has about 5,100 clones, with 40% to 45% found just once. Germline V lookup: CDR1 SGHRS, CDR2 YFSETQ. Deletions cut 4 bases from V and 1 base from J, with 14 bases between. This CDR3 has 15 amino acids. The chain uses TRBV5-1 and TRBJ1-1, with D maybe TRBD1 (6 bases). Specimen: lung tumor tissue, collected before any cancer treatment. The origin of this receptor is a man between 40 and 75 years old with stage I lung adenocarcinoma. CDR3 amino acids: CASSIVGQKNTEAFF. CDR3 DNA: TGCGCCAGCAGCATAGTCGGACAGAAGAACACTGAAGCTTTCTTT.